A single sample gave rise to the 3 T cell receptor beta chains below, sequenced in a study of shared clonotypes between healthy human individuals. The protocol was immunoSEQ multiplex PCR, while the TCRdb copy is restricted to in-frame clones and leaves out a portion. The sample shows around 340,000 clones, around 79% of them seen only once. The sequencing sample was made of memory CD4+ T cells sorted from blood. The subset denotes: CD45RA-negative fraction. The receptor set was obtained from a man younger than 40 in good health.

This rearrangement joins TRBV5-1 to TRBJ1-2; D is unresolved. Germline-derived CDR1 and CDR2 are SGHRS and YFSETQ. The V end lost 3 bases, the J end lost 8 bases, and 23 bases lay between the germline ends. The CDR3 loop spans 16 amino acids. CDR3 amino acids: CASSSQAVQAGMGYTF. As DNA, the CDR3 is TGCGCCAGCAGCTCCCAAGCGGTCCAGGCTGGGATGGGCTACACCTTC. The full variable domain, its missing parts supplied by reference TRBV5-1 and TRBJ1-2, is KAGVTQTPRYLIKTRGQQVTLSCSPISGHRSVSWYQQTPGQGLQFLFEYFSETQRNKGNFPGRFSGRQFSNSRSEMNVSTLELGDSALYLCASSSQAVQAGMGYTFGSGTRLTVV.

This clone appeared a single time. CDR3 protein: CAISDQVRNPVSGANVLTF. In nucleotides, the CDR3 is TGTGCCATCAGTGATCAGGTTCGGAACCCGGTCTCTGGGGCCAACGTCCTGACTTTC. This sequence joins TRBV10-3 and TRBJ2-6; unclear D gene. The CDR3 covers 19 residues. V gave up 3 bases and J gave up 0 bases, with 18 bases separating them. Germline assignment: CDR1 ENHRY and CDR2 SYGVKD.

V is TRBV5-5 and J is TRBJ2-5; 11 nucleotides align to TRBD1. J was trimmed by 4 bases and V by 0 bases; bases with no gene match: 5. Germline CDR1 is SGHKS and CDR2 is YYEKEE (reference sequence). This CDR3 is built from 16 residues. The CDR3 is CASSLGGQGASETQYF. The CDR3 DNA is TGTGCCAGCAGCTTGGGAGGACAGGGGGCATCAGAGACCCAGTACTTC.